This is a list of T cell receptor beta chains from one sample in a study of shared clonotypes between healthy human individuals. Sequencing was performed with immunoSEQ multiplex PCR; in TCRdb, only in-frame clones are kept and a portion is missing. The data contain a few million clones, over 85% of them singletons. The sample was naive CD4+ T cells from PBMCs. The receptors stem from a man younger than 35 in good health. Some clones in this sample may be carry-over from other donors' samples. Both conserved end residues are part of each CDR3. A D gene is named only where the DNA matches it firmly. Where a row states a size, it is once, few, many or the class of an expanded clone; other rows omit it.

clone_size	d_call	v_call	j_call	cdr3_aa	cdr3_nt
.	TRBD1	TRBV11-2	TRBJ2-1	CASSYRIPGQGVDEQFF	TGTGCCAGCAGCTACCGTATACCGGGACAGGGAGTGGATGAGCAGTTCTTC
.	TRBD1	TRBV30	TRBJ2-2	CAWSPRDRRTGELFF	TGTGCCTGGAGTCCCCGGGACAGGAGGACCGGGGAGCTGTTTTTT
.	.	TRBV9	TRBJ1-3	CASSALGYGNTIYF	TGTGCCAGCAGCGCCCTAGGTTACGGAAACACCATATATTTT
.	TRBD1	TRBV15	TRBJ1-5	CATSRGDRGGNQPQHF	TGTGCCACCAGCAGGGGGGACAGGGGTGGTAATCAGCCCCAGCATTTT
.	.	TRBV6-6	TRBJ2-2	CASRQAPDTGELFF	TGTGCCAGCCGGCAAGCGCCCGACACCGGGGAGCTGTTTTTT
.	.	TRBV7-9	TRBJ1-1	CASSLGGAGNAEAFF	TGTGCCAGCAGCTTAGGCGGTGCCGGGAACGCTGAAGCTTTCTTT
.	.	TRBV5-1	TRBJ2-1	CASSLVGSYNEQFF	TGCGCCAGCAGCTTGGTGGGCAGCTACAATGAGCAGTTCTTC
many	.	TRBV4-1	TRBJ2-3	CASSHRDWNSQYF	TGCGCCAGCAGCCACCGGGACTGGAACTCGCAGTATTTT
.	.	TRBV29-1	TRBJ2-3	CSVEGREPTDTQYF	TGCAGCGTTGAAGGGCGGGAACCCACAGATACGCAGTATTTT
.	TRBD2	TRBV2	TRBJ2-5	CASCGSGETQYF	TGTGCCAGCTGCGGTAGCGGGGAGACCCAGTACTTC
few	.	TRBV29-1	TRBJ1-1	CSTTQGGTEAFF	TGCAGCACCACCCAGGGAGGCACTGAAGCTTTCTTT
.	TRBD2	TRBV5-6	TRBJ2-7	CASSFGLAGNYEQYF	TGTGCCAGCAGCTTCGGACTAGCGGGGAACTACGAGCAGTACTTC
.	.	TRBV28	TRBJ1-1	CATLYSEAFF	TGTGCCACCCTTTACAGTGAAGCTTTCTTT
.	.	TRBV18	TRBJ1-1	CASSPQGMNTEAFF	TGTGCCAGCTCACCCCAGGGCATGAACACTGAAGCTTTCTTT
.	TRBD2	TRBV10-2	TRBJ2-7	CASNSGRGYEQYF	TGCGCCAGCAACAGCGGGAGAGGCTACGAGCAGTACTTC
.	.	TRBV4-3	TRBJ1-4	CASSQGEIRGNEKLFF	TGCGCCAGCAGCCAAGGGGAGATCAGGGGAAATGAAAAACTGTTTTTT
once	TRBD1	TRBV28	TRBJ2-3	CASSQDRGTDTQYF	TGTGCCAGCAGCCAGGACAGGGGCACAGATACGCAGTATTTT
.	.	TRBV4-3	TRBJ1-1	CASSQEWGTGTEAFF	TGCGCCAGCAGCCAAGAATGGGGTACCGGCACTGAAGCTTTCTTT
.	TRBD1	TRBV19	TRBJ1-1	CASLWTGRTTEAFF	TGTGCCAGTCTATGGACAGGGCGAACCACTGAAGCTTTCTTT
.	TRBD1	TRBV6-1	TRBJ2-7	CASSGTSGQGYYEQYF	TGTGCCAGCAGTGGGACCTCGGGACAGGGCTACTACGAGCAGTACTTC
.	TRBD1	TRBV27	TRBJ2-2	CASSLARGFNTGELFF	TGTGCCAGCAGTTTAGCCAGGGGGTTCAACACCGGGGAGCTGTTTTTT
.	TRBD1	TRBV5-4	TRBJ1-2	CASSPPPGQGYYGYTF	TGTGCCAGCAGCCCGCCCCCCGGACAGGGATACTATGGCTACACCTTC
.	.	TRBV7-3	TRBJ1-2	CASSYEGGGYTF	TGTGCCAGCAGCTATGAGGGGGGAGGCTACACCTTC
.	TRBD1	TRBV5-1	TRBJ2-6	CASSYPGQGTSSGANVLTF	TGCGCCAGCAGCTATCCGGGACAGGGGACCTCCTCTGGGGCCAACGTCCTGACTTTC
.	TRBD1	TRBV9	TRBJ1-5	CASSVGQGNQPQHF	TGTGCCAGCAGCGTAGGACAGGGGAATCAGCCCCAGCATTTT
.	.	TRBV21-1	TRBJ2-3	CASSNGTSGSRVQMDTQYF	TGTGCCAGCAGCAATGGGACTAGCGGGAGCAGGGTACAGATGGATACGCAGTATTTT
few	TRBD1	TRBV5-1	TRBJ1-1	CASSRTGGGNTEAFF	TGCGCCAGCAGCCGGACAGGGGGCGGGAACACTGAAGCTTTCTTT
.	.	TRBV28	TRBJ2-2	CASTTPNTGELFF	TGTGCCAGCACCACGCCTAACACCGGGGAGCTGTTTTTT
few	.	TRBV7-6	TRBJ2-5	CASSLERETQYF	TGTGCCAGCAGCTTAGAGCGGGAGACCCAGTACTTC
.	.	TRBV18	TRBJ1-1	CASSPGQSLNTEAFF	TGTGCCAGCTCACCCGGACAGTCTTTAAACACTGAAGCTTTCTTT
.	.	TRBV15	TRBJ2-7	CATHPPGRFWEQYF	TGTGCCACCCACCCCCCTGGGAGGTTTTGGGAGCAGTACTTC
.	.	TRBV7-9	TRBJ2-7	CASSPSAISYEQYF	TGTGCCAGCAGCCCTAGCGCGATATCCTACGAGCAGTACTTC
.	.	TRBV27	TRBJ1-1	CASSSGLGRNTEAFF	TGTGCCAGCAGTTCGGGGTTGGGGAGGAACACTGAAGCTTTCTTT